The 7 T cell receptor beta chains presented below share a single source sample, sequenced in a study of blood T cell repertoires in COVID-19 (dated by TCRdb to 2020 to 2021). The library was obtained by the immunoSEQ multiplex PCR assay. Imported from immuneACCESS, the table was reduced by TCRdb to in-frame sequences with V and J called. These copies leave out some clones; in studies compared against another copy, an unresolved V gene accounts for under half, and the cause of the remainder is not known. In this sample the table shows approximately 85,000 clones, approximately 92% of which occur a single time. Nearly 6.5% of the sample is held by the ten biggest clonotypes. Sequencing was performed on peripheral blood. The receptor set was obtained from a woman aged 60 to 75 with active COVID-19.

This clone showed up just once. The chain uses TRBV6-1 and TRBJ2-1, with D maybe TRBD2 (6 bases). Per the germline V gene, CDR1 is MNHNS and CDR2 is SASEGT. Trimming stripped 3 bases from V and 11 bases from J, with 11 bases between. The CDR3 is 12 amino acids. The CDR3 is CASSDVGRQQFF. The CDR3, as DNA: TGTGCCAGCAGTGATGTTGGGAGGCAGCAGTTCTTC.

The chain employs TRBV5-1 and TRBJ2-1; possibly TRBD1 for D (5 bases). V lost 9 bases and J 5 bases, leaving 9 bases between the germline ends. The germline CDR1 and CDR2 sequences are SGHRS and YFSETQ. This CDR3 contains 11 residues. CDR3 sequence reads: CATGQDNEQFF. CDR3 bases: TGCGCCACTGGACAAGACAATGAGCAGTTCTTC.

The rearrangement links TRBV7-3 to TRBJ2-3; 12 nucleotides agree with TRBD2. CDR3 length: 19 residues. The V gene end was trimmed by 1 base and the J gene end by 1 base; junction bases not matched to a gene: 9. Germline values: CDR1 SGHTA, CDR2 FQGTGA. CDR3 sequence: CASSLKVTSGRRGTDTQYF. CDR3 in DNA: TGTGCCAGCAGCTTAAAGGTTACTAGCGGGAGGAGGGGCACAGATACGCAGTATTTT. Looking up the rest from reference TRBV7-3 and TRBJ2-3 gives the full variable domain: GAGVSQTPSNKVTEKGKYVELRCDPISGHTALYWYRQSLGQGPEFLIYFQGTGAADDSGLPNDRFFAVRPEGSVSTLKIQRTERGDSAVYLCASSLKVTSGRRGTDTQYFGPGTRLTVL.

The chain uses TRBV18 and TRBJ2-5; a weak D match, TRBD1 (5 bases). Looked up from germline, CDR1 is KGHSH and CDR2 is LQKENI. V was cut by 1 base and J by 6 bases, with 15 bases left in between. The CDR3 spans 15 residues. The CDR3 DNA reads TGTGCCAGCTCACCACAAGGCCAGGGTGTGAAGACCCAGTACTTC. Residues: CASSPQGQGVKTQYF.

The V gene is TRBV7-9, the J gene TRBJ2-1; TRBD2 matches 10 bases. Trimming cost V 6 bases and J 5 bases; bases outside gene matches: 7. The CDR3 spans 15 residues. Germline V gene data show CDR1 as SEHNR and CDR2 as FQNEAQ (reference sequence). The CDR3 region is CASSISGGANNEQFF. CDR3 in DNA: TGTGCCAGCAGTATAAGCGGGGGGGCAAACAATGAGCAGTTCTTC.

This chain connects TRBV11-2 to TRBJ2-5, with TRBD2 matching 7 bases. The germline V gene has CDR1 SGHAT and CDR2 FQNNGV. V lost 2 bases to trimming and J lost 5 bases; unmatched junction nucleotides: 20. The CDR3 loop spans 19 amino acids. CDR3 DNA: TGTGCCAGCAGCTTACGGTACGGAGGAGGCGGGAGTAGCCGGGAGACCCAGTACTTC. Its protein is CASSLRYGGGGSSRETQYF.

The gene calls are TRBV25-1 and TRBJ2-3, with 10 bases fitting TRBD1. The CDR3 loop spans 16 amino acids. The germline CDR1 and CDR2 sequences are MGHDK and SYGVNS. V dropped 4 bases and J dropped 5; count of bases not matched to a gene: 9. The DNA for the CDR3 is TGTGCCAGCAGTGCGACAGGGGGCGAAAGGAGAGATACGCAGTATTTT. Its translation is CASSATGGERRDTQYF.